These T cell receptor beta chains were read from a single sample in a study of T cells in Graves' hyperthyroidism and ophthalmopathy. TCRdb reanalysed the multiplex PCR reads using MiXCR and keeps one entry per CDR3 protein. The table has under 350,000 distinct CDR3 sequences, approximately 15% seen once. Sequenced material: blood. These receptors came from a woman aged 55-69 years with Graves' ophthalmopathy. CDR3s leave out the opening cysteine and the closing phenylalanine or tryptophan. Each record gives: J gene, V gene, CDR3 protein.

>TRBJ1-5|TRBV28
ASSLLNQPQH
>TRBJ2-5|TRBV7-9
ASSLGSVKTQY
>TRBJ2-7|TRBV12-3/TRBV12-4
ASRAGGSSYEQY
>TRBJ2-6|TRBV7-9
AGSLGRAGANVLT
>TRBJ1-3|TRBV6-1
ASSEPGRYSGNTIY
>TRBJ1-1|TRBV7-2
ASSLGLQGRNTEAF
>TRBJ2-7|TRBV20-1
SSKGFAPYEQY
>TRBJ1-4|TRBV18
ASSPPNRRNEKLF
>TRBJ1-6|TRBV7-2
ASSLQDRVSPLH
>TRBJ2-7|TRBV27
ASSLFYPNGGYEQY
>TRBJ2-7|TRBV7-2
ASSRLRIKGGVYEQY
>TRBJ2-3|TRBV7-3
ASSVGGSTNTDTQY
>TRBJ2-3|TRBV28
ASSLAQGSTDTQY
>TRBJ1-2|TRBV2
ASSNSGQNYGYT
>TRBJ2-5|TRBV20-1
SARAGTAKETQY
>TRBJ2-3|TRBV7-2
ASSSVGTASTDTQY
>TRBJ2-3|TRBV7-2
ASSPQSGRTDTQY
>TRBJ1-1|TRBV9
ASSVQRNTEAF
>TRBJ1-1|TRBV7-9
ASSPNRGGNTEAF
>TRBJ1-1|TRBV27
ASSFRLGTEAF
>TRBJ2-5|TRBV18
ASSPGGQRRGTQY
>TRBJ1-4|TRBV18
ASSFRTGGNEKLF
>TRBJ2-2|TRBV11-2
ASSFVGYTGELF
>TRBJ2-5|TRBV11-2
ASSFSTGTGETQY
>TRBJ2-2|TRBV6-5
ASSYSIGRTGELF
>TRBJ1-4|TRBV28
ASSPTVVPNEKLF
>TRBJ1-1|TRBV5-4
ASSWVDRNTEAF
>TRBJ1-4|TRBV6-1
ASSLTGEGLEKLF
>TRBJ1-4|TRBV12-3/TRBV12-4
ASSLPGRNEKLF
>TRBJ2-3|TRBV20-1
SASGSVEDTQY
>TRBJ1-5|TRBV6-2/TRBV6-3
ASSVTGTGDQPQH
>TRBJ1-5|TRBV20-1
SARDVNQPQH
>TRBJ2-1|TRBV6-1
ASSRRVSGFYNEQF
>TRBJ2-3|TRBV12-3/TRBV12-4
ASSPQGPTDTQY
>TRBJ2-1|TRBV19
ASSARGRPRNEQF
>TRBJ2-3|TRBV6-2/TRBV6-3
ASSSRRGGLTDTQY
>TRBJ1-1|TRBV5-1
ASRLTRTVPEAF
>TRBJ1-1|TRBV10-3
AISEFGQASGAF